Listed here are 25 T cell receptor beta chains from one sample, sequenced in a study of T cells in Graves' hyperthyroidism and ophthalmopathy. Amplification of TCR beta CDR3 regions used RNA as the template. The HTBI primer set served for first-round RT-PCR of the TCR CDR3. TCRdb called the multiplex PCR reads again in MiXCR, with one record for every CDR3 protein. The sample lists about 600,000 distinct CDR3 sequences; about a sixth were seen once. Sequenced: blood. The receptors come from a woman aged 40 to 50 with Graves' ophthalmopathy.

This clonotype was counted only a few times. The chain links TRBV9 to TRBJ2-2; weak D call: TRBD2 (5 bases). Germline-derived CDR1 and CDR2 are SGDLS and YYNGEE. Between the trimmed V and J ends, which lost 2 bases and 4 bases, there was a span of 9 bases. The CDR3 loop spans 14 amino acids. The CDR3 spells CASSVSSGTGELFF. CDR3 nucleotide sequence: TGTGCCAGCAGCGTGTCAAGCGGCACCGGGGAGCTGTTTTTT.

In this sample, this clonotype turned up many times. This chain connects TRBV2 to TRBJ2-7, with 9 bases aligning to TRBD1. The junction had 10 bases not matched to a gene; V was cut back by 6 bases and J by 7 bases. CDR3 length: 14 residues. CDR1 is SNHLY and CDR2 is FYNNEI in the germline V gene. This CDR3 is CASSPDRGFEEQYF. The CDR3 region has the DNA TGTGCCAGCAGCCCAGACAGGGGGTTCGAGGAGCAGTACTTC.

In this sample, this clonotype turned up a few times. The chain uses TRBV5-1 and TRBJ2-3; 9 positions match TRBD2. This CDR3 region has 16 residues. Germline CDR1 and CDR2: SGHRS and YFSETQ. J gave up 0 bases and V 0 bases, and 2 bases lay outside the gene matches. Written as DNA, the CDR3 is TGCGCCAGCAGCTTGGGACTAGCGGATAGCACAGATACGCAGTATTTT. It codes for CASSLGLADSTDTQYF. Drawing the rest from reference TRBV5-1 and TRBJ2-3, the complete variable domain is KAGVTQTPRYLIKTRGQQVTLSCSPISGHRSVSWYQQTPGQGLQFLFEYFSETQRNKGNFPGRFSGRQFSNSRSEMNVSTLELGDSALYLCASSLGLADSTDTQYFGPGTRLTVL.

V and J are TRBV10-3 and TRBJ1-1; D unresolved. The ends were cut back, 5 bases at V and 1 base at J, with 8 bases in the middle. The germline V gene encodes CDR1 ENHRY and CDR2 SYGVKD. The CDR3 has 13 residues. DNA of the CDR3: TGTGCCATCAGTACACGGGGGAACACTGAAGCTTTCTTT. Translating gives CAISTRGNTEAFF.

This chain joins TRBV18 and TRBJ2-7; 8 bases are a match to TRBD2. CDR1 and CDR2 from the germline V gene are KGHSH and LQKENI. V was clipped by 3 bases and J by 2 bases; unmatched bases: 6. The CDR3 loop spans 15 amino acids. CDR3 bases: TGTGCCAGCTCACCGTCCAGCGGGGGTCCCTACGAGCAGTACTTC. Translation gives CASSPSSGGPYEQYF. The full variable domain, rest sourced from reference TRBV18 and TRBJ2-7, is NAGVMQNPRHLVRRRGQEARLRCSPMKGHSHVYWYRQLPEEGLKFMVYLQKENIIDESGMPKERFSAEFPKEGPSILRIQQVVRGDSAAYFCASSPSSGGPYEQYFGPGTRLTVT.

This clonotype appeared a few times. The chain combines TRBV6-1 with TRBJ1-2, with D possibly matching TRBD1 (5 bases). This CDR3 contains 15 residues. Germline V gives CDR1 MNHNS, CDR2 SASEGT. Trimming pared 7 bases from V and 4 bases from J, leaving 19 bases between. CDR3 nucleotides: TGTGCCAGCACTCCGGGGCCTGTAGCCGGCTATGGCTACACCTTC. This translates into CASTPGPVAGYGYTF.

This clonotype was seen ten or more times. The chain is built from TRBV5-1 and TRBJ1-1, with 7 bases fitting TRBD1. V lost 4 bases to trimming and J lost 5 bases; unmatched junction nucleotides: 11. Germline CDR1 SGHRS, CDR2 YFSETQ. CDR3 length: 15 amino acids. The DNA of the CDR3 is TGCGCCAGCAGCCTGCAACAGGGGATCGGGACTGAAGCTTTCTTT. Translating it yields CASSLQQGIGTEAFF.

V gene TRBV6-1 combines with J gene TRBJ2-3; 12 nucleotides agree with TRBD1. The junction had 7 bases not matched to a gene; V was cut back by 0 bases and J by 6 bases. CDR3 size: 17 residues. Per the germline V gene, CDR1 is MNHNS and CDR2 is SASEGT. The CDR3 loop is CASSEASGTGGMDTQYF. CDR3 nucleotide sequence: TGTGCCAGCAGTGAAGCTTCCGGGACAGGGGGCATGGATACGCAGTATTTT.

V usage is TRBV6-4 and J usage is TRBJ2-3; D gene ambiguous. The CDR3 is 16 amino acids. Germline loops: CDR1 MRHNA, CDR2 SNTAGT. V was cut by 3 bases and J by 0 bases, with 13 bases left in between. The CDR3 nucleotides read TGTGCCAGCAGTGAAAGGTGGGCTGCTAGCACAGATACGCAGTATTTT. Its translation is CASSERWAASTDTQYF.

This clonotype occurred many times. V usage is TRBV6-5 and J usage is TRBJ2-7; D perhaps matches TRBD2 (5 bases). The CDR3 runs to 14 residues. Germline CDR1 and CDR2: MNHEY and SVGAGI. Trimming cost V 4 bases and J 7 bases, with 17 bases left between them. The CDR3 spells CASSSTEGRGEQYF. CDR3 DNA sequence: TGTGCCAGCAGTTCAACGGAAGGCCGAGGGGAGCAGTACTTC.

V gene TRBV15 combines with J gene TRBJ2-2, with TRBD1 matching 11 bases. The V gene end was trimmed by 3 bases and the J gene end by 5 bases; junction bases not matched to a gene: 17. CDR3 length: 20 residues. Germline loops: CDR1 LNHNV, CDR2 YYDKDF (reference sequence). The CDR3 here is CATSSTTIGLRDRGTGELFF. The DNA for the CDR3 is TGTGCCACCAGCAGCACCACGATCGGGCTCCGGGACAGGGGGACCGGGGAGCTGTTTTTT.

Note on this clonotype: It may be a read error: a sequence one base away is much more abundant. The rearrangement links TRBV10-3 to TRBJ2-3; the D call may be TRBD1 or TRBD2 (5 bases each). V lost 5 bases and J lost 0, with 24 bases in between. CDR1 ENHRY and CDR2 SYGVKD come from the germline V gene. The CDR3 totals 19 residues. The CDR3 protein is CAISLRGASSRSSTDTQYF. The DNA for the CDR3 is TGTGCCATCAGTTTGAGAGGGGCTTCCTCCCGATCTAGCACAGATACGCAGTATTTT.

V usage is TRBV2 and J usage is TRBJ2-7; 12 nucleotides agree with TRBD2. CDR1 is SNHLY and CDR2 is FYNNEI in the germline V gene. The CDR3 spans 14 residues. Trimming took 9 bases from V and 3 from J; bases not matched to a gene: 6. CDR3 bases: TGTGCCAGTGGGAGACTAGCGGGGGACTACGAGCAGTACTTC. Protein product: CASGRLAGDYEQYF.

This clonotype occurred once. The rearrangement links TRBV4-1 to TRBJ2-3; 8 nucleotides agree with TRBD2. The V gene's germline CDR1 is MGHRA and CDR2 YSYEKL. The CDR3 runs 19 residues. V dropped 1 base and J dropped 0; count of bases not matched to a gene: 12. In DNA form, the CDR3 reads TGCGCCAGCAGCCAAGCGCCGGCTAGCGGGTCTGGTAGCACAGATACGCAGTATTTT. This translates into CASSQAPASGSGSTDTQYF.

The V call is TRBV5-4, the J call TRBJ1-2; 7 bases map to TRBD1. The CDR3 contains 15 residues. Per the germline V gene, CDR1 is SGHNT and CDR2 is YYREEE (reference sequence). V lost 4 bases, J lost 4 bases, and 10 bases stayed unmatched. CDR3 in amino acids: CASSPHGDSLYGYTF. The CDR3 bases are TGTGCCAGCAGCCCACATGGGGACAGCCTCTATGGCTACACCTTC.

This rearrangement joins TRBV9 to TRBJ1-3, with TRBD1 identical over 7 bases. The CDR3 is 13 amino acids. V was pared by 6 bases and J by 3 bases, with 3 bases of the junction left unmatched. The germline V gene encodes CDR1 SGDLS and CDR2 YYNGEE. The CDR3 loop is CASNRGGGNTIYF. As DNA, the CDR3 is TGTGCCAGCAACAGGGGTGGTGGAAACACCATATATTTT.

The table lists this clonotype with many counts. The CDR3 coding sequence is TGTGCCAGCAGCCTACCGGAGGGGGCGCGTGAAAAACTGTTTTTT. Amino acid sequence: CASSLPEGAREKLFF. The rearrangement joins TRBV3-1 to TRBJ1-4; the match to TRBD1 covers 7 bases. Germline V CDR1 and CDR2: LGHDT, YNNKEL (reference sequence). The CDR3 is made up of 15 amino acids. V was clipped by 4 bases and J by 7 bases; unmatched bases: 9.

This clonotype appeared many times. The chain recombines TRBV20-1 with TRBJ1-5, with 8 bases identical to TRBD1. Trimming at V came to 3 bases and at J to 5 bases, leaving 3 bases not matched to a gene. CDR3 length: 13 residues. The germline V gene encodes CDR1 DFQATT and CDR2 SNEGSKA (reference sequence). The CDR3 nucleotides read TGCAGTGCTAGTGAACAGGGGGATCAGCCCCAGCATTTT. It yields the protein CSASEQGDQPQHF.

This clonotype occurred many times. This sequence joins TRBV6-6 and TRBJ1-5; no clear D. This CDR3 contains 14 residues. Germline CDR1 is MNHNY and CDR2 is SVGAGI (reference sequence). The V and J ends lost 2 bases and 5 bases respectively, with 10 bases between them. The CDR3 protein is CASSYGVGYQPQHF. The CDR3 coding sequence is TGTGCCAGCAGTTACGGGGTCGGGTATCAGCCCCAGCATTTT.

This clonotype was observed a handful of times. At one end the junction does not follow the germline gene, possibly because of a read error. The chain links TRBV20-1 to TRBJ1-5, with D possibly TRBD1 on 6 matching bases. Germline V gene sequence: CDR1 DFQATT, CDR2 SNEGSKA (reference sequence). The CDR3 runs 19 residues. The CDR3 loop is CSARERSRGTFNSNQPQHF. CDR3 bases: TGCAGTGCTCGAGAGCGTTCCAGGGGCACTTTTAATAGCAATCAGCCCCAGCATTTT.

There are many counts of this clonotype. The V gene is TRBV6-1, the J gene TRBJ2-1, with D uncertain. V gave up 6 bases and J gave up 4 bases, with 16 bases separating them. CDR3 length: 15 amino acids. The V gene's germline CDR1 is MNHNS and CDR2 SASEGT. DNA of the CDR3: TGTGCCAGCAGGCTAACCTATGCTATATACAATGAGCAGTTCTTC. Residues: CASRLTYAIYNEQFF.

This clonotype occurred many times. The genes are TRBV18 and TRBJ1-1; 7 positions agree with TRBD1. The V gene's germline CDR1 is KGHSH and CDR2 LQKENI. V shed 6 bases and J 11 bases; nucleotides not matched to a gene: 9. The CDR3 consists of 12 residues. In nucleotides, the CDR3 is TGTGCCAGCTCTTCACAGGGGACGACGGCTTTCTTT. It specifies CASSSQGTTAFF. Based on the CDR3 plus reference TRBV18 and TRBJ1-1, the full variable domain is NAGVMQNPRHLVRRRGQEARLRCSPMKGHSHVYWYRQLPEEGLKFMVYLQKENIIDESGMPKERFSAEFPKEGPSILRIQQVVRGDSAAYFCASSSQGTTAFFGQGTRLTVV.

The chain links TRBV7-2 to TRBJ2-4, with D perhaps matching TRBD2 (7 bases). The V end lost 4 bases, the J end lost 2 bases, and 12 bases lay between the germline ends. CDR1 and CDR2 from the germline V gene are SGHTA and FQGNSA. The CDR3 is made up of 15 amino acids. The CDR3 DNA follows: TGTGCCAGCAGCTGGGGGGGCGGGTCCAAAAACATTCAGTACTTC. Residues: CASSWGGGSKNIQYF.

This clonotype was found a few times. The CDR3 here is CASSEAWAGAVDETQYF. DNA for the CDR3: TGTGCCAGCAGTGAAGCGTGGGCGGGGGCTGTGGATGAGACCCAGTACTTC. The genes are TRBV6-1 and TRBJ2-5; D may be TRBD2 (7 bases). The CDR3 consists of 17 residues. Germline V gene sequence: CDR1 MNHNS, CDR2 SASEGT. V dropped 0 bases and J dropped 5 bases, with 19 bases sitting between them.

The genes are TRBV5-6 and TRBJ2-1; the D call may be TRBD1 or TRBD2 (7 bases each). This CDR3 has 18 amino acids. Germline V gene lookup returns CDR1 SGHDT and CDR2 YYEEEE. V dropped 4 bases and J dropped 0 bases, with 20 bases sitting between them. The CDR3 loop reads CASSPPPGGGSSYNEQFF. The CDR3 bases are TGTGCCAGCAGCCCCCCCCCAGGGGGGGGAAGCTCCTACAATGAGCAGTTCTTC.